Listed here are 23 T cell receptor beta chains from one sample, sequenced in a study of response to subunit inactivated influenza vaccine. TCRdb re-derived calls from the RT-PCR reads in MiXCR, one entry per CDR3 protein. The sample has about 520,000 distinct CDR3 sequences, approximately 7.2% seen once; the top ten hold about an eighth. Sequencing was performed on PBMCs from blood, taken 23 months after vaccination. The receptors originated from a man between 50 and 75 years old who received an inactivated influenza vaccine.

This clonotype was counted only a few times. For the CDR3, the DNA is TGTGCCAGCAGCAGACAGGGGGCCAGCACAGATACGCAGTATTTT. Encoded protein: CASSRQGASTDTQYF. The chain couples TRBV21-1 to TRBJ2-3; TRBD1, the D gene given by the table, was not confirmed from the DNA. TRBV21-1 is assigned pseudogene status. CDR3 size: 15 residues.

This CDR3 is CASRPSGYTGELFF. The CDR3 coding sequence is TGTGCCAGCAGGCCTAGCGGCTACACCGGGGAGCTGTTTTTT. The chain uses TRBV12-3 or TRBV12-4 and TRBJ2-2; TRBD2 matches at 7 bases. The CDR3 sequence is 14 residues long. Trimming took 6 bases from V and 3 from J; bases not matched to a gene: 4.

This clonotype was observed many times. V and J are TRBV20-1 and TRBJ2-1; D is unclear. CDR3 length equals 10 residues. Germline V gives CDR1 DFQATT, CDR2 SNEGSKA (reference sequence). The V and J ends lost 2 bases and 10 bases respectively, with 6 bases between them. CDR3: CSARLEEQFF. The CDR3 DNA reads TGCAGTGCTAGACTAGAAGAGCAGTTCTTC.

The chain links TRBV6-5 to TRBJ2-7; tentatively, D is TRBD1 or TRBD2 (5 bases each). The V and J ends lost 2 bases and 2 bases respectively, with 25 bases between them. Germline V CDR1 and CDR2: MNHEY, SVGAGI. This CDR3 has 19 residues. The CDR3 reads CASSYRGSPRGRGTYEQYF. The CDR3 region has the DNA TGTGCCAGCAGTTACCGAGGGAGTCCTAGGGGCCGAGGGACCTACGAGCAGTACTTC.

The genes are TRBV10-3 and TRBJ2-1, with 8 nucleotides matching TRBD2. Germline lookup yields CDR1 ENHRY and CDR2 SYGVKD. The CDR3 is made up of 14 amino acids. Unmatched junction bases numbered 10, after V lost 11 bases and J lost 4 bases. CDR3 amino acids: CAVRRSGGYNEQFF. CDR3 nucleotide sequence: TGTGCCGTACGGAGGAGCGGGGGATACAATGAGCAGTTCTTC.

To note about this clonotype: A much larger clone differs by one base, so this may be a read error. The rearrangement joins TRBV7-2 to TRBJ2-1; D is tentatively TRBD1 or TRBD2 (6 bases each). The germline V gene has CDR1 SGHTA and CDR2 FQGNSA. The CDR3 loop spans 15 amino acids. The V end lost 6 bases, the J end lost 3 bases, and 15 bases lay between the germline ends. Written as DNA, the CDR3 is TGTGCCAGCAGACCTCGGGAGACAGGCTACAATGAGCAGTTCTTC. This codes for CASRPRETGYNEQFF.

This clonotype appeared a few times. The gene calls are TRBV18 and TRBJ2-7, with D perhaps TRBD2 (6 bases). CDR1 and CDR2 from the germline V gene are KGHSH and LQKENI. There are 13 residues in the CDR3. V lost 4 bases and J 6 bases, leaving 13 bases between the germline ends. This CDR3 reads CASSQAEAGEQYF. The CDR3 coding sequence is TGTGCCAGCTCACAGGCGGAAGCGGGCGAGCAGTACTTC.

This clonotype was recorded a few times. This chain connects TRBV24-1 to TRBJ2-1, with 10 bases identical to TRBD1. CDR3 size: 16 residues. Losses at the gene ends were 5 bases for V and 9 bases for J; bases not matched to a gene: 12. CDR1 is KGHDR, CDR2 SFDVKD, per germline. The CDR3 sequence: CATSASPRDRGGEQFF. The CDR3 DNA reads TGTGCCACCAGTGCCTCCCCCCGGGACAGGGGTGGTGAGCAGTTCTTC.

This clonotype was counted between two and nine times. This chain joins TRBV7-2 and TRBJ1-6, with 11 bases that match TRBD1. Trimming removed 5 bases from V and 10 bases from J; junction bases left unmatched: 7. Germline V gives CDR1 SGHTA, CDR2 FQGNSA. The CDR3 consists of 15 residues. The DNA for the CDR3 is TGTGCCAGCAGCACCGGGACAGGGGGGAGGTCACCCCTCCACTTT. As protein: CASSTGTGGRSPLHF.

The rearrangement links TRBV7-6 to TRBJ2-6; weak D call: TRBD1 (6 bases). Trimming took 5 bases from V and 1 from J, leaving 18 bases between them. The CDR3 is 18 residues long. CDR1 is SGHVS, CDR2 FNYEAQ, per germline. The CDR3 reads CASSTTAQGPSGANVLTF. The CDR3 nucleotides read TGTGCCAGCAGCACCACCGCACAGGGCCCATCTGGGGCCAACGTCCTGACTTTC.

This clonotype was seen at least ten times. The CDR3 spells CASSPWDGDNYGYTF. The CDR3 nucleotides are TGCGCCAGCAGCCCATGGGACGGTGATAACTATGGCTACACCTTC. This chain connects TRBV4-1 to TRBJ1-2; possibly TRBD1 for D (5 bases). The ends were cut back, 4 bases at V and 1 base at J, with 13 bases in the middle. The CDR3 loop spans 15 amino acids. From germline, CDR1 is MGHRA and CDR2 YSYEKL.

The chain links TRBV7-8 to TRBJ2-2; 11 bases map to TRBD2. The V gene's germline CDR1 is SGHVS and CDR2 FQNEAQ. V lost 1 base and J lost 5; bases outside the gene matches: 3. The CDR3 runs to 16 residues. In nucleotides, the CDR3 is TGTGCCAGCAGCTTAGGGGCTAGCGGGAGGACCGGGGAGCTGTTTTTT. The encoded protein is CASSLGASGRTGELFF.

The V and J genes are TRBV5-6 and TRBJ2-2, with 10 bases that match TRBD2. The CDR3 has 15 amino acids. Per the germline V gene, CDR1 is SGHDT and CDR2 is YYEEEE. The V gene end was trimmed by 4 bases and the J gene end by 4 bases; junction bases not matched to a gene: 4. DNA of the CDR3: TGTGCCAGCAGCCCAGCGGGGGGGGGCACCGGGGAGCTGTTTTTT. It specifies CASSPAGGGTGELFF.

J is TRBJ2-3 and V is TRBV7-9, with D perhaps TRBD1 (5 bases). This CDR3 is 14 amino acids long. V was cut by 3 bases and J by 2 bases, with 9 bases left in between. Germline V gene data show CDR1 as SEHNR and CDR2 as FQNEAQ (reference sequence). CDR3: CASSFRADTDTQYF. The CDR3 DNA reads TGTGCCAGCAGCTTCAGGGCAGACACAGATACGCAGTATTTT.

This clonotype was found a few times. The chain uses TRBV3-1 and TRBJ2-3; 8 bases are shared with TRBD1. The CDR3 is 15 amino acids. Germline CDR1 reads LGHDT; CDR2 reads YNNKEL (reference sequence). V was clipped by 5 bases and J by 5 bases; unmatched bases: 9. The CDR3: CASSLRTGYLDTQYF. CDR3 nucleotide sequence: TGTGCCAGCAGCTTGAGGACAGGGTACTTAGATACGCAGTATTTT.

This clonotype has more than one count but fewer than ten. The J gene is TRBJ2-1, the V gene TRBV6-2 or TRBV6-3; TRBD2 is a possible D gene (5 bases). This CDR3 comprises 14 residues. Germline V gene lookup returns CDR1 MNHEY and CDR2 SVGEGT. Trimming left V 7 bases short and J 0 bases short, with 10 bases between. The CDR3 is CASKNGGSYNEQFF. CDR3 DNA: TGTGCCAGCAAGAACGGAGGCTCCTACAATGAGCAGTTCTTC.

This clonotype was picked up a small number of times. The V call is TRBV10-3, the J call TRBJ1-5; the D is unclear. Germline values: CDR1 ENHRY, CDR2 SYGVKD. The CDR3 has 14 amino acids. Trimming removed 3 bases at V and 3 bases at J, with 9 bases between. The CDR3 reads CAISEYSNNQPQHF. In DNA form, the CDR3 reads TGTGCCATCAGTGAATACAGTAACAATCAGCCCCAGCATTTT.

The V call is TRBV6-1, the J call TRBJ2-2, with D possibly TRBD1 on 5 matching bases. Germline values: CDR1 MNHNS, CDR2 SASEGT. CDR3 length: 14 residues. V gave up 7 bases and J gave up 2 bases, with 11 bases separating them. CDR3 in DNA: TGTGCCAGCACCCGACAGCCCAACACCGGGGAGCTGTTTTTT. Translating gives CASTRQPNTGELFF.

This clonotype was detected only a few times. The chain carries TRBV7-9 and TRBJ2-7, with unresolved D. The ends were cut back, 5 bases at V and 8 bases at J, with 16 bases in the middle. Germline V gives CDR1 SEHNR, CDR2 FQNEAQ (reference sequence). The CDR3 has 13 amino acids. This CDR3 reads CASSVDGATKQYF. Here the CDR3 DNA reads TGTGCCAGCAGCGTGGACGGAGCTACGAAGCAGTACTTC.

This clonotype occurred a few times. The chain combines TRBV5-1 with TRBJ2-2; no firm D call. This CDR3 has 16 residues. Germline CDR1 reads SGHRS; CDR2 reads YFSETQ. V was shortened by 6 bases and J by 2 bases, with 17 bases between the two germline ends. CDR3 region: CASTPMGQINTGELFF. The CDR3 nucleotides read TGCGCCAGCACCCCAATGGGTCAGATTAACACCGGGGAGCTGTTTTTT. Drawing the rest from reference TRBV5-1 and TRBJ2-2, the complete variable domain is KAGVTQTPRYLIKTRGQQVTLSCSPISGHRSVSWYQQTPGQGLQFLFEYFSETQRNKGNFPGRFSGRQFSNSRSEMNVSTLELGDSALYLCASTPMGQINTGELFFGEGSRLTVL.

This chain uses TRBV30 with TRBJ2-2, with D unresolved. This CDR3 is built from 13 residues. The V gene lost 0 bases and the J gene lost 3 bases, with 5 bases spanning the gap. Per germline, CDR1 GTSNPN and CDR2 SVGIG (reference sequence). CDR3 sequence (DNA): TGTGCCTGGAGTGTCAGATACACCGGGGAGCTGTTTTTT. As protein: CAWSVRYTGELFF. Filled out from reference TRBV30 and TRBJ2-2, the complete variable domain reads SQTIHQWPATLVQPVGSPLSLECTVEGTSNPNLYWYRQAAGRGLQLLFYSVGIGQISSEVPQNLSASRPQDRQFILSSKKLLLSDSGFYLCAWSVRYTGELFFGEGSRLTVL.

In its sample, this clonotype was seen a few times. The chain combines TRBV20-1 with TRBJ2-3, with D perhaps TRBD1 or TRBD2 (6 bases each). The length of the CDR3 is 15 residues. The V and J ends lost 1 base and 9 bases respectively, with 20 bases between them. Germline loops: CDR1 DFQATT, CDR2 SNEGSKA (reference sequence). CDR3 residues: CSARGTKGQESTQYF. In DNA form, the CDR3 reads TGCAGTGCTAGAGGGACTAAGGGACAAGAATCCACGCAGTATTTT.

This clonotype came up a few times. V and J are TRBV29-1 and TRBJ2-4; D uncertain. The V and J ends lost 0 bases and 3 bases respectively, with 15 bases between them. CDR1 SQVTM and CDR2 ANQGSEA come from the germline V gene. CDR3 size: 16 residues. Written as DNA, the CDR3 is TGCAGCGTTGAAGAGCCCACTCTAGTCGGCAAAAACATTCAGTACTTC. Amino acids: CSVEEPTLVGKNIQYF.